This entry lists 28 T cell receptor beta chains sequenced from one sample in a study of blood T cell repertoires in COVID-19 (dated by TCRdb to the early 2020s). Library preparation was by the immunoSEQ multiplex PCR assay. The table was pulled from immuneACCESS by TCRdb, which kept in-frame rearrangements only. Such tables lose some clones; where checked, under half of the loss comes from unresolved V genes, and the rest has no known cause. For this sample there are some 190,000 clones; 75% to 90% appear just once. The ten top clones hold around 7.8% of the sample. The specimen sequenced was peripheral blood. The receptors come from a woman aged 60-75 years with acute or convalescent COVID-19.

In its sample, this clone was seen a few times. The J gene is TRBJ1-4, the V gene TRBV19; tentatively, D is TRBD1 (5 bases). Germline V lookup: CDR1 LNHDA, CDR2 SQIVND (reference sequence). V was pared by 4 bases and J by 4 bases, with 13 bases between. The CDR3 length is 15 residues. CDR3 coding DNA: TGTGCCAGTAGTAAGCGGGGCAGACTTAATGAAAAACTGTTTTTT. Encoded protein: CASSKRGRLNEKLFF. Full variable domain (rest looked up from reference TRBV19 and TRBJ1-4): DGGITQSPKYLFRKEGQNVTLSCEQNLNHDAMYWYRQDPGQGLRLIYYSQIVNDFQKGDIAEGYSVSREKKESFPLTVTSAQKNPTAFYLCASSKRGRLNEKLFFGSGTQLSVL.

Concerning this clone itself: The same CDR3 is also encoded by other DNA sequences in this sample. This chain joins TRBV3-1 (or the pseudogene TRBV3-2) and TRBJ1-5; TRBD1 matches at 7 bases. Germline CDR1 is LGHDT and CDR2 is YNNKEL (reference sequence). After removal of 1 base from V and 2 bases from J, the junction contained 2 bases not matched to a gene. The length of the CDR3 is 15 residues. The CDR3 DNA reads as TGTGCCAGCAGCCAAGGACAGGGCGGCAATCAGCCCCAGCATTTT. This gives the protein CASSQGQGGNQPQHF.

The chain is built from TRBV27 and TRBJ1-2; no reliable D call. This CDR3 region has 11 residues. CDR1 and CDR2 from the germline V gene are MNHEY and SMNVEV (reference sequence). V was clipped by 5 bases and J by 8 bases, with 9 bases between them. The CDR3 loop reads CASSGLGGYTF. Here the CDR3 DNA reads TGTGCCAGCAGTGGGCTTGGAGGCTACACCTTC.

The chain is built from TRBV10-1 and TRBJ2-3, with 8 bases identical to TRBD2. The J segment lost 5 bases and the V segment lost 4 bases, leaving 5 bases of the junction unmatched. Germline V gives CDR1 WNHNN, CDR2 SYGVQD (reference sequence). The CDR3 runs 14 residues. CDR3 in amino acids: CASSATGGGDTQYF. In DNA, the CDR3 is TGCGCCAGCAGTGCGACGGGAGGGGGAGATACGCAGTATTTT.

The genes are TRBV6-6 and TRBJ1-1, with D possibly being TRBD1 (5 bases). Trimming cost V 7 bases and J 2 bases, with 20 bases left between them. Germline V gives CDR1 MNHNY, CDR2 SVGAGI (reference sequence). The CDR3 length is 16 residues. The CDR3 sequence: CASISLSGGGNTEAFF. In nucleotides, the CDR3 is TGTGCCAGCATTTCCTTGAGTGGGGGGGGTAACACTGAAGCTTTCTTT.

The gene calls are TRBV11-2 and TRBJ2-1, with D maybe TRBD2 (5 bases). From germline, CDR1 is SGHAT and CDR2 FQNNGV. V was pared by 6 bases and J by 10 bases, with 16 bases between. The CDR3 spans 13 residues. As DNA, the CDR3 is TGTGCCAGCAGTTCCGGGGTTTTGGAAGAGCAGTTCTTC. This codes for CASSSGVLEEQFF.

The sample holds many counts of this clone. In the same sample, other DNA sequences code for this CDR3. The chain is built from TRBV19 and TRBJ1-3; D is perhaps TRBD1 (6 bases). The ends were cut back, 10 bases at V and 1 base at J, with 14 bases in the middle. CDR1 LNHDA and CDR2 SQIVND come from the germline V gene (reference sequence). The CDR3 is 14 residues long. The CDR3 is CATTRGGSGNTIYF. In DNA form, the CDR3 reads TGTGCCACCACGAGGGGGGGTTCTGGAAACACCATATATTTT.

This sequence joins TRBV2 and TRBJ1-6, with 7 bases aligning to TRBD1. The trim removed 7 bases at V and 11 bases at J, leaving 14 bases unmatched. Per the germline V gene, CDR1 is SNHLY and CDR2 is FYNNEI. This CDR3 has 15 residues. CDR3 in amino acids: CASTLSRDSGPPLHF. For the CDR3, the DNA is TGTGCCAGCACCTTGTCCCGGGACAGTGGTCCACCCCTCCACTTT.

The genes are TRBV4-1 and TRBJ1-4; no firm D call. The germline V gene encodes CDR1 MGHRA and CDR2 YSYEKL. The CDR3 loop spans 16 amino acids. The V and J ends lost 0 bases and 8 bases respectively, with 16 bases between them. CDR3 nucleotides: TGCGCCAGCAGCCAAGAAACGGGAGGGCTCGGAGAAAAACTGTTTTTT. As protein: CASSQETGGLGEKLFF.

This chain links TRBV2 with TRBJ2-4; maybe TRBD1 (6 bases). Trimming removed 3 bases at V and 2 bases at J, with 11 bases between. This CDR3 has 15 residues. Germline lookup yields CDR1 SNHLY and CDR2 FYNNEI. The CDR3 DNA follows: TGTGCCAGCAGTGATAGGACAGTTTCCAAAAACATTCAGTACTTC. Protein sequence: CASSDRTVSKNIQYF.

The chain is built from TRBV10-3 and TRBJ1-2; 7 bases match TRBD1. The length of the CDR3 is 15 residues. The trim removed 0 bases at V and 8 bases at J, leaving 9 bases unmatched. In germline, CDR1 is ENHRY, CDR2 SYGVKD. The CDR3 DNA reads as TGTGCCATCAGTGAGTCACAGGGGCAGGGGGACGGCTACACCTTC. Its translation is CAISESQGQGDGYTF.

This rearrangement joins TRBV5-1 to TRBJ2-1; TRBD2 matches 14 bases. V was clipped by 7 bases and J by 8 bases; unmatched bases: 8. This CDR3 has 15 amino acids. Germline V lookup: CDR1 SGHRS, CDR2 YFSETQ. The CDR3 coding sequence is TGCGCCAGCTGTGCGGGACTAGCGGGAGACTATGAGCAGTTCTTC. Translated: CASCAGLAGDYEQFF.

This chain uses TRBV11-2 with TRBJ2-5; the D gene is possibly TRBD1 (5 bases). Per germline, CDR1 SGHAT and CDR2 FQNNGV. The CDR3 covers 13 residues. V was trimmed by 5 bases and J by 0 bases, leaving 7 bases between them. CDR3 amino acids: CASSKGNQETQYF. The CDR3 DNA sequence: TGTGCCAGCAGCAAGGGGAACCAAGAGACCCAGTACTTC.

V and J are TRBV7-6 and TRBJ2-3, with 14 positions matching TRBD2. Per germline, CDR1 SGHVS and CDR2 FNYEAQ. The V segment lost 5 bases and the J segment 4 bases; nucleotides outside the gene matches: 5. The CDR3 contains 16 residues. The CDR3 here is CASSPGLAGVSDTQYF. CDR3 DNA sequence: TGTGCCAGCAGCCCGGGACTAGCGGGAGTGTCAGATACGCAGTATTTT.

CDR3 sequence (DNA): TGTGCCAGCAGTAAAGGCGGGAGGGTCACCTACGAGCAGTACTTC. Its protein is CASSKGGRVTYEQYF. The chain has TRBV28 and TRBJ2-7, with 9 bases that match TRBD2. The CDR3 contains 15 residues. V gave up 5 bases and J gave up 2 bases; unmatched junction bases: 7. The germline V gene has CDR1 MDHEN and CDR2 SYDVKM. Filled out from reference TRBV28 and TRBJ2-7, the complete variable domain reads DVKVTQSSRYLVKRTGEKVFLECVQDMDHENMFWYRQDPGLGLRLIYFSYDVKMKEKGDIPEGYSVSREKKERFSLILESASTNQTSMYLCASSKGGRVTYEQYFGPGTRLTVT.

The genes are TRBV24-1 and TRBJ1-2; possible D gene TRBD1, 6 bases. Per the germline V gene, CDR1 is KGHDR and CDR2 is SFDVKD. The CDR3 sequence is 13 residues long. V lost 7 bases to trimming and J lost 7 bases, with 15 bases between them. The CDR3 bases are TGTGCCACCAGCTCCCGGGGGGCGTTTGGCTACACCTTC. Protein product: CATSSRGAFGYTF.

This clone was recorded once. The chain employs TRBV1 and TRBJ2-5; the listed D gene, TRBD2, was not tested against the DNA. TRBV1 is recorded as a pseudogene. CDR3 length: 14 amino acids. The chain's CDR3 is CTSSRSLRSETQYF. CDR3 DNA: TGCACCAGCAGCCGGAGTCTACGGTCGGAGACCCAGTACTTC.

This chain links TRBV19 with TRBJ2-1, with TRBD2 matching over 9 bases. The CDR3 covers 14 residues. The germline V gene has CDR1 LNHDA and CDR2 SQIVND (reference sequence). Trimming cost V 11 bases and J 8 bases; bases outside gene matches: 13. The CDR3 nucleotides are TGTGCCTCCAGACCGGGACTAGCTTTCGATGAGCAGTTCTTC. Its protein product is CASRPGLAFDEQFF. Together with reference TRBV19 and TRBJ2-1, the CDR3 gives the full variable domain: DGGITQSPKYLFRKEGQNVTLSCEQNLNHDAMYWYRQDPGQGLRLIYYSQIVNDFQKGDIAEGYSVSREKKESFPLTVTSAQKNPTAFYLCASRPGLAFDEQFFGPGTRLTVL.

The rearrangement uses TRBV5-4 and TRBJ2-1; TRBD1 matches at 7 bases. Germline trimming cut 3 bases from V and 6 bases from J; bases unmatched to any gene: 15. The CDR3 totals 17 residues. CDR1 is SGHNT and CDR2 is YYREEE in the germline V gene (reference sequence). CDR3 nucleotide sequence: TGTGCCAGCAGCTCCACTACTCGACAGGGTATGCCCAATGAGCAGTTCTTC. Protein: CASSSTTRQGMPNEQFF.

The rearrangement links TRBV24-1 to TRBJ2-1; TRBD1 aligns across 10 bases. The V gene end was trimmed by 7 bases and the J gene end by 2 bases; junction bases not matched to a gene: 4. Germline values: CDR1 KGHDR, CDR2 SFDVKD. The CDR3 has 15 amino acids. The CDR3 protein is CATRPTGGAYNEQFF. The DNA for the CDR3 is TGTGCCACCAGACCGACAGGGGGCGCCTACAATGAGCAGTTCTTC.

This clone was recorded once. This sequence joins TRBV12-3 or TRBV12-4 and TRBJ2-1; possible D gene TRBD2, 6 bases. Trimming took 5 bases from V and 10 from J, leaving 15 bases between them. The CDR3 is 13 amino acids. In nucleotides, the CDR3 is TGTGCCAGCAGTGGGGGGTGGTTGATGGAGCAGTTCTTC. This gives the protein CASSGGWLMEQFF.

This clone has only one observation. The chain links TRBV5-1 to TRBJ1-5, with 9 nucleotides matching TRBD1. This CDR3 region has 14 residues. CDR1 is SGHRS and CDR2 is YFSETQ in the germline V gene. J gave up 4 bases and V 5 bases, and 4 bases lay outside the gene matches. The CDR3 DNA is TGCGCCAGCAGGCTTGGGACAGGGAATCAGCCCCAGCATTTT. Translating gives CASRLGTGNQPQHF.

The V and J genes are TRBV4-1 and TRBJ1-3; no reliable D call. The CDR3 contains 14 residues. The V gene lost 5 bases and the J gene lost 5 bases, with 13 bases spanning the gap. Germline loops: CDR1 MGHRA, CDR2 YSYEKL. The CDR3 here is CASSEYEDRNTIYF. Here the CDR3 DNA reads TGCGCCAGCAGCGAATACGAAGACAGAAACACCATATATTTT.

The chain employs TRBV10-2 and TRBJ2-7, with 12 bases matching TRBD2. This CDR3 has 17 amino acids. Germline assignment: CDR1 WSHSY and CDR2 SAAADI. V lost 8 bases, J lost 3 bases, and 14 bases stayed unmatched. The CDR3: CASVLTSGSPRVYEQYF. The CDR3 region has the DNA TGCGCCAGCGTGTTGACTAGCGGGAGTCCACGGGTCTACGAGCAGTACTTC.

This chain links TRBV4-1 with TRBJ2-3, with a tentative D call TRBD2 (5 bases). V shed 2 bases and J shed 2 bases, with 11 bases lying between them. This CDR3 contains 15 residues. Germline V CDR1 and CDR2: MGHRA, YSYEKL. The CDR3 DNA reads TGCGCCAGCAGCCAACAGGACTTTTCCACAGATACGCAGTATTTT. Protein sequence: CASSQQDFSTDTQYF.

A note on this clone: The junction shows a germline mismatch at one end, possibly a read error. The CDR3 DNA reads TGTGCTAGCAGCTTACTAGCGGGAGGTGAGCAGTTCTTC. It encodes CASSLLAGGEQFF. V usage is TRBV7-7 and J usage is TRBJ2-1, with TRBD2 matching 12 bases. The CDR3 spans 13 residues. Germline V gene data show CDR1 as SSHAT and CDR2 as FNYEAQ (reference sequence).

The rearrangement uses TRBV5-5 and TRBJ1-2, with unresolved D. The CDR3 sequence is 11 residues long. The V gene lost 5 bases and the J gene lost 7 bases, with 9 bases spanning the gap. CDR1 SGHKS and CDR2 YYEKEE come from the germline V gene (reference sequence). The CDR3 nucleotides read TGTGCCAGCAGAGGGAGGGCTGGCTACACCTTC. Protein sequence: CASRGRAGYTF. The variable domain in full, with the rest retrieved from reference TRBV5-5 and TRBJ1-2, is DAGVTQSPTHLIKTRGQQVTLRCSPISGHKSVSWYQQVLGQGPQFIFQYYEKEERGRGNFPDRFSARQFPNYSSELNVNALLLGDSALYLCASRGRAGYTFGSGTRLTVV.

CDR3 amino acids: CASSESGGVAGELFF. The CDR3 DNA reads TGTGCCAGCAGTGAAAGCGGGGGGGTTGCCGGGGAGCTGTTTTTT. The chain recombines TRBV6-1 with TRBJ2-2, with 10 bases fitting TRBD2. Trimming at V came to 2 bases and at J to 6 bases, leaving 3 bases not matched to a gene. The CDR3 spans 15 residues. Germline-derived CDR1 and CDR2 are MNHNS and SASEGT.